This T cell receptor (beta chain) was found in a study of T cell clones after liver transplantation. Here immunoSEQ multiplex PCR was the method, and the copy in TCRdb shows in-frame clones only, minus some. The table includes some 61,000 clones, less than 75% detected once. Germline values: CDR1 MNHEY, CDR2 SMNVEV (reference sequence). This CDR3 has 14 residues. V was clipped by 8 bases and J by 1 base; unmatched bases: 3. The V call is TRBV27, the J call TRBJ2-1, with 9 bases fitting TRBD2. The source of this sequence is a human patient who received a liver transplant. The graft donor may account for some of the T cells. The source was CD4+ T cells from blood, collected at the 22-month timepoint. The CDR3 nucleotides read TGTGCCAGCCATAGCGGGGGTTCCTACAATGAGCAGTTCTTC. This gives the protein CASHSGGSYNEQFF.